This note documents a single TCR beta chain sequence. Its antigen is currently unknown. After removal of 5 bases from V and 7 bases from J, the junction contained 10 bases not matched to a gene. The CDR3 runs 14 residues. Germline CDR1 SGHTA, CDR2 FQGNSA. The data belong to a study of cytomegalovirus exposure and HLA in healthy donors. Findings of the study overall: Some V segments could not be told apart, so they were left out, TRBV6-2 and TRBV6-3 among them. With later analysis, a missense DCLRE1C variant became linked to TCR beta V- and J-gene trimming.

Researchers ran the PCR with 60 Vbeta and 13 Jbeta primers. Sequencing used immunoSEQ multiplex PCR; TCRdb keeps in-frame clones, though not all of them. Here the sample spans about 190,000 clones, roughly four fifths being singletons. V usage is TRBV7-2 and J usage is TRBJ1-2; the match to TRBD1 covers 7 bases. The sequenced sample consisted of PBMCs. This receptor was taken from a woman in her 30s in good health and CMV-seropositive. In DNA form, the CDR3 reads TGTGCCAGCAGCCCGTACTCGGGACAGTTTGGCTACACCTTC. Encoded protein: CASSPYSGQFGYTF.